The clone carrying this TCR beta chain was counted a few times. The sample is drawn from a study of T cells in Graves' hyperthyroidism and ophthalmopathy. CDR3 length: 13 residues. Between the trimmed V and J ends, which lost 7 bases and 3 bases, there was a span of 12 bases. Germline V lookup: CDR1 LNHDA, CDR2 SQIVND (reference sequence). RNA transcripts were the template for amplifying TCR beta CDR3 regions. RT-PCR in the first round (using the HTBI primer set) targeted the TCR CDR3. One entry per CDR3 protein, called by TCRdb with MiXCR from the multiplex PCR reads. Among a few hundred thousand distinct CDR3 sequences listed, roughly 20% were seen once.

The V gene is TRBV19, the J gene TRBJ1-1, with a possible D match to TRBD1 (5 bases). This TCR was sampled from a man aged 18 to 35 with Graves' hyperthyroidism. Sequenced material: blood. CDR3: CASNQGWYTEAFF. DNA for the CDR3: TGTGCCAGTAACCAGGGATGGTACACTGAAGCTTTCTTT.